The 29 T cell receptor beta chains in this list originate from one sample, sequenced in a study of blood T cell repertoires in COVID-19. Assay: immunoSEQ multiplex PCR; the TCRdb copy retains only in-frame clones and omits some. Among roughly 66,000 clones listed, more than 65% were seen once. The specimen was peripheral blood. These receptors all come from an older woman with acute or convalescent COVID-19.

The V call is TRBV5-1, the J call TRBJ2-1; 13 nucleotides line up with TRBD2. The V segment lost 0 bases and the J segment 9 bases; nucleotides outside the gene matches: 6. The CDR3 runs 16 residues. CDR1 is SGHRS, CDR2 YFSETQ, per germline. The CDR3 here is CASSLELAGGAVEQFF. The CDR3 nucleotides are TGCGCCAGCAGCTTGGAACTAGCGGGGGGGGCTGTTGAGCAGTTCTTC.

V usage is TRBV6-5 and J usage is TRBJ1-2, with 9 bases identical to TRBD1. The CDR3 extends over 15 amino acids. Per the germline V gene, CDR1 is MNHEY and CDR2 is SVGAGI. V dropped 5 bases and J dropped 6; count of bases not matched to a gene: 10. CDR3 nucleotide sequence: TGTGCCAGCAGTCCAATACAGGGGGCTGCGAATGGCTACACCTTC. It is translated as CASSPIQGAANGYTF.

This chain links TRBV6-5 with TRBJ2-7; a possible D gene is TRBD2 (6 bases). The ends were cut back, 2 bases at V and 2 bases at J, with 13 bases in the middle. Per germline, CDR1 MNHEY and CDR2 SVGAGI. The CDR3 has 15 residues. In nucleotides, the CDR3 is TGTGCCAGCAGTTACCTACCGGGGGAAACCTACGAGCAGTACTTC. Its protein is CASSYLPGETYEQYF.

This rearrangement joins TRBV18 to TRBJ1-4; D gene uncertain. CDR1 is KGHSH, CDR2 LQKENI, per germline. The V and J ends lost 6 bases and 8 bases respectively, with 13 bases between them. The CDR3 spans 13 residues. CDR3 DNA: TGTGCCAGCTCCGAGAGGGCGGGAGAAAAACTGTTTTTT. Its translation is CASSERAGEKLFF. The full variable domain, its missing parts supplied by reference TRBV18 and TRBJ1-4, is NAGVMQNPRHLVRRRGQEARLRCSPMKGHSHVYWYRQLPEEGLKFMVYLQKENIIDESGMPKERFSAEFPKEGPSILRIQQVVRGDSAAYFCASSERAGEKLFFGSGTQLSVL.

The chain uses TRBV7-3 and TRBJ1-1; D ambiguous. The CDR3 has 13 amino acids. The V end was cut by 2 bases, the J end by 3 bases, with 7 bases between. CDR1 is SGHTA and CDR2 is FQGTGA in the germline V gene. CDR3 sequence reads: CASSLGRHTEAFF. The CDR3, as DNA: TGTGCCAGCAGCTTAGGGCGCCACACTGAAGCTTTCTTT.

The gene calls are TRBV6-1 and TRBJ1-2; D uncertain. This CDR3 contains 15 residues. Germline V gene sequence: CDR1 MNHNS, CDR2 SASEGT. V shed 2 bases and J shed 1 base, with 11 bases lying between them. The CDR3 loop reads CASSELGGVNYGYTF. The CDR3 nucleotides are TGTGCCAGCAGTGAACTCGGCGGTGTTAACTATGGCTACACCTTC.

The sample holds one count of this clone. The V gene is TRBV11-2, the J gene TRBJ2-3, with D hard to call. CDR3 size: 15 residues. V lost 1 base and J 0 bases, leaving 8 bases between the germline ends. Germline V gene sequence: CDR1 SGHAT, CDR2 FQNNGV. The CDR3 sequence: CASSLGGLSTDTQYF. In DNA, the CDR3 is TGTGCCAGCAGCTTAGGCGGCCTAAGCACAGATACGCAGTATTTT.

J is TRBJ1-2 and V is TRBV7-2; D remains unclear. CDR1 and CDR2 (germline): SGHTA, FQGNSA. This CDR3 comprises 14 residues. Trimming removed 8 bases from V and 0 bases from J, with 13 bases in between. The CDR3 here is CASGEPTANYGYTF. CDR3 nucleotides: TGTGCCAGCGGTGAGCCAACAGCTAACTATGGCTACACCTTC.

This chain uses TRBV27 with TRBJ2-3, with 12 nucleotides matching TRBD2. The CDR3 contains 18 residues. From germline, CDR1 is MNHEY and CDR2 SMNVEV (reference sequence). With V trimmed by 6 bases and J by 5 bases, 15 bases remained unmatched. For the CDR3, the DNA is TGTGCCAGCAGCCCCGACGTGGCTAGCGGGGGGGCCAGAGATACGCAGTATTTT. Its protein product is CASSPDVASGGARDTQYF.

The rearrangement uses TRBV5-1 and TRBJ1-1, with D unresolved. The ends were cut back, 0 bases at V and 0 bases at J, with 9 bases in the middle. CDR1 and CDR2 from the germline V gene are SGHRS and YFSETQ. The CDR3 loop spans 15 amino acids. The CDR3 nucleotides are TGCGCCAGCAGCTTGGTTGGCAACCTGAACACTGAAGCTTTCTTT. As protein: CASSLVGNLNTEAFF.

The CDR3 protein is CASSVETSGRFYNEQFF. Here the CDR3 DNA reads TGTGCCAGCAGCGTAGAAACTAGCGGGAGGTTTTACAATGAGCAGTTCTTC. This chain joins TRBV9 and TRBJ2-1; 12 nucleotides line up with TRBD2. After removal of 0 bases from V and 4 bases from J, the junction contained 5 bases not matched to a gene. This CDR3 has 17 residues. Germline CDR1 reads SGDLS; CDR2 reads YYNGEE.

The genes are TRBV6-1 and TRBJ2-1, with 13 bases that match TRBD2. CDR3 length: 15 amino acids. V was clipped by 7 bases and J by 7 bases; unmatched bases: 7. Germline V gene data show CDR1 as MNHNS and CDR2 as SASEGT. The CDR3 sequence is CASTLRLAGGNEQFF. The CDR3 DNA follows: TGTGCCAGCACCCTAAGACTAGCGGGGGGTAATGAGCAGTTCTTC.

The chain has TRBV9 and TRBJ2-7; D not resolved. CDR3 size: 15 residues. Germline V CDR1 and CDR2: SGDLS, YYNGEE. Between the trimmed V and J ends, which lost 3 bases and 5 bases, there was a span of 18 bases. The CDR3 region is CASSGPPGPSDEQYF. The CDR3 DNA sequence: TGTGCCAGCAGCGGGCCGCCGGGTCCGTCAGACGAGCAGTACTTC.

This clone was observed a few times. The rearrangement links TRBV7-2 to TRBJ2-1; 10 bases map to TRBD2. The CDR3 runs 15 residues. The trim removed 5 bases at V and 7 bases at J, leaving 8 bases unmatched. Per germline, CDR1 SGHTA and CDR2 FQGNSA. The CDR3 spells CASSPAGGMRNEQFF. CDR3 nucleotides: TGTGCCAGCAGCCCAGCGGGGGGGATGAGGAATGAGCAGTTCTTC.

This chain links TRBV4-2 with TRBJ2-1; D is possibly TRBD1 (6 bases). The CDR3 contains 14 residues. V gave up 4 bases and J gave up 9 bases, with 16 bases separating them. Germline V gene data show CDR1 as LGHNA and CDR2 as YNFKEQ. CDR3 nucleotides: TGTGCCAGCAGCCCACAGACTCTAGGGGGTGAGCAGTTCTTC. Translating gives CASSPQTLGGEQFF.

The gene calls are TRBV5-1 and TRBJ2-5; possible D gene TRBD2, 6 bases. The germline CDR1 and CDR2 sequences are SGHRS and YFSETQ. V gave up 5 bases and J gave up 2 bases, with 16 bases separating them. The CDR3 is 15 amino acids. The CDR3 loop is CASRLTLAPQETQYF. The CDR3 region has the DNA TGCGCCAGCAGACTTACCCTAGCGCCACAAGAGACCCAGTACTTC.

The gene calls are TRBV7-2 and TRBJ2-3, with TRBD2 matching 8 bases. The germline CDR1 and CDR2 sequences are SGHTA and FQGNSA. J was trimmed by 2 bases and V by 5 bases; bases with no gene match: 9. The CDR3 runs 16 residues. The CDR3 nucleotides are TGTGCCAGCAGCCAAGGCCCGGGGGGGGACACAGATACGCAGTATTTT. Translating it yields CASSQGPGGDTDTQYF.

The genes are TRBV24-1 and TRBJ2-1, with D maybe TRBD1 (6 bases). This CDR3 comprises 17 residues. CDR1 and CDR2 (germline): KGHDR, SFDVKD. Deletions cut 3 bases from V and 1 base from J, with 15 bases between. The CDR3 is CATSDMDGTYSYNEQFF. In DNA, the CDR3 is TGTGCCACCAGTGATATGGATGGGACATATTCCTACAATGAGCAGTTCTTC.

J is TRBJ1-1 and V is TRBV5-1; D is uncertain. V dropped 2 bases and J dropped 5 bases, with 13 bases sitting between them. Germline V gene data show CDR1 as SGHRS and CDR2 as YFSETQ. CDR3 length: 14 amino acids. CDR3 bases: TGCGCCAGCAGCTTAGGGCTGTCGGGAACTGAAGCTTTCTTT. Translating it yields CASSLGLSGTEAFF.

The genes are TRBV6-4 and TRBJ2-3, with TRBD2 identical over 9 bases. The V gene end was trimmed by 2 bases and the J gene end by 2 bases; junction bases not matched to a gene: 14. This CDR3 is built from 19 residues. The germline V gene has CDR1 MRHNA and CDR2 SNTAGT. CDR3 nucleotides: TGTGCCAGCAGTGACACAGCCGCTCCGGGACTAGCCCCCACAGATACGCAGTATTTT. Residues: CASSDTAAPGLAPTDTQYF.

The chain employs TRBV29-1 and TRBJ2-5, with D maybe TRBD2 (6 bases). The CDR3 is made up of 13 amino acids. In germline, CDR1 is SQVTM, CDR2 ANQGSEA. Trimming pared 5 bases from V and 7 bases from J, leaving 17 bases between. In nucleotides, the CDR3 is TGCAGCGTTCCACTGCTGGGGGGAGGGACCCAGTACTTC. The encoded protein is CSVPLLGGGTQYF.

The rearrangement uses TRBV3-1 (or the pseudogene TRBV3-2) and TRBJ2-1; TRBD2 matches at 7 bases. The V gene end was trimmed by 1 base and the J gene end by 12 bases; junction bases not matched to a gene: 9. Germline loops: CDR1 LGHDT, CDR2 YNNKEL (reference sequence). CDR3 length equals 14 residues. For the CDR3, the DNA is TGTGCCAGCAGCCAAGTCGGCGGGGGACTGGTGCAGTTCTTC. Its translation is CASSQVGGGLVQFF.

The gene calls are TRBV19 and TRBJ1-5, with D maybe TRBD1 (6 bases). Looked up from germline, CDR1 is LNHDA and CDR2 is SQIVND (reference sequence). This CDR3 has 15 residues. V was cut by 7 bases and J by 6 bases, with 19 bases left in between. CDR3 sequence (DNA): TGTGCCAGTATATCCCTTGGGGGGGCGGGTCAGCCCCAGCATTTT. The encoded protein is CASISLGGAGQPQHF.

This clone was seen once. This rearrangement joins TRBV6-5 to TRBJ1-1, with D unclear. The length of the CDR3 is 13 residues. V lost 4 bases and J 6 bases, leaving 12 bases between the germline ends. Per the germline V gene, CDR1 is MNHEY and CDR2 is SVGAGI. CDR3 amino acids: CASSSDRRAEAFF. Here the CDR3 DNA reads TGTGCCAGCAGTTCGGATCGGAGGGCTGAAGCTTTCTTT.

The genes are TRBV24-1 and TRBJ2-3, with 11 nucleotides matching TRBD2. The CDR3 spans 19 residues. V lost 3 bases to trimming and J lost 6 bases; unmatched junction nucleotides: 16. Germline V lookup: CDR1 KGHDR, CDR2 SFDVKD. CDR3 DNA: TGTGCCACCAGTGATACTACACTAGCGGGGGCTCCTTCGGGGGATACGCAGTATTTT. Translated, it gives CATSDTTLAGAPSGDTQYF.

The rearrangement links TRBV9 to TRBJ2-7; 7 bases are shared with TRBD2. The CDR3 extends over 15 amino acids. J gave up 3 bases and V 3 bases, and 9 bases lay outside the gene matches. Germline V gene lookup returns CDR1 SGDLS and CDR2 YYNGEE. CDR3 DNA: TGTGCCAGCAGCGCCGGGGGGAGCGACATCTACGAGCAGTACTTC. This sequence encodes CASSAGGSDIYEQYF.

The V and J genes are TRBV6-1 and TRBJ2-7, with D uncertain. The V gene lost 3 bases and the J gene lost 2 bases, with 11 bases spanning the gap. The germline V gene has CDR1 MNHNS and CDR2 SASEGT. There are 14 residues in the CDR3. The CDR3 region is CASSDSPGTYEQYF. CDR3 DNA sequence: TGTGCCAGCAGTGATTCCCCAGGCACCTACGAGCAGTACTTC.

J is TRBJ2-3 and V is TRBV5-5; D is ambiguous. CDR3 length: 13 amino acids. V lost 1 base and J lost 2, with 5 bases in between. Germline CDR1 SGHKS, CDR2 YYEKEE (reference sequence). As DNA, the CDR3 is TGTGCCAGCAGCTTGACAGTCACAGATACGCAGTATTTT. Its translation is CASSLTVTDTQYF.

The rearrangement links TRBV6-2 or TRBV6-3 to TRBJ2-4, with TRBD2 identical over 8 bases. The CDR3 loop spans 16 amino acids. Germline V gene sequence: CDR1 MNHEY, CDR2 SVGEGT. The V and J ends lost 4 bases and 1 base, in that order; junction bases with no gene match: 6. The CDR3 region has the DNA TGTGCCAGCAGTTTCATCGGGGGGGCGGCCAAAAACATTCAGTACTTC. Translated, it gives CASSFIGGAAKNIQYF.